Ten or more counts support the clone carrying this T cell receptor beta chain. This specimen belongs to a study of CD8+CD57+ T cells in acquired aplastic anemia. V shed 1 base, J shed 5 bases, and the junction held 0 bases outside the gene matches. The CDR3 runs to 15 residues. In germline, CDR1 is LGHNA, CDR2 YNFKEQ. Profiling that covered TCR beta VDJ and CDR3 relied on genomic DNA as its template. TCRdb processed the reads anew with MiXCR; each CDR3 protein has one entry. The sample has some 68,000 distinct CDR3 sequences, 54% seen once; the top ten hold about 8.9%. Sequences were obtained from sorted CD4+, CD8+, or CD8+CD57+ T cells (not recorded which) from PBMCs. The chain has TRBV4-2 and TRBJ2-3, with 13 bases matching TRBD2. The origin of this receptor is a human donor in good health, serving as a control. The CDR3 is CASSQGLAGGDTQYF. The CDR3 nucleotides are TGTGCCAGCAGCCAAGGACTAGCGGGAGGAGATACGCAGTATTTT.